This TCR beta chain is drawn from a study of cytomegalovirus exposure and HLA in healthy donors. After removal of 2 bases from V and 7 bases from J, the junction contained 7 bases not matched to a gene. The V gene's germline CDR1 is MNHEY and CDR2 SVGAGI. This CDR3 region has 14 residues. Primers: 60 Vbeta forward and 13 Jbeta reverse. Profiled with immunoSEQ multiplex PCR; TCRdb holds only in-frame clones, not every one. The table lists about 140,000 clones. Material for sequencing was PBMCs. The source of this sequence is a male donor in good health and CMV-seronegative. The gene calls are TRBV6-5 and TRBJ1-2; 7 positions agree with TRBD1. CDR3 DNA sequence: TGTGCCAGCAGTTACCGACAGGGTTGGCGTGGCTACACCTTC. Amino acids: CASSYRQGWRGYTF.